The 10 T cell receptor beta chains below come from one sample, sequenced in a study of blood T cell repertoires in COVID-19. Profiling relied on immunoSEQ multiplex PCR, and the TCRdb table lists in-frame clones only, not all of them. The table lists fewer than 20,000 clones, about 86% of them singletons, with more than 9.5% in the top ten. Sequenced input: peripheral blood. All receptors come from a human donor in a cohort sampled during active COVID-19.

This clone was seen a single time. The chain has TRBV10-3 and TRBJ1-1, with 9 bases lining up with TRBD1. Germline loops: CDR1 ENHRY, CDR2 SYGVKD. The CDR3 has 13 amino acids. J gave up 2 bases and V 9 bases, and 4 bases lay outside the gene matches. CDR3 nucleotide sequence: TGTGCCATGACAGGGGGTTTCAACACTGAAGCTTTCTTT. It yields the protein CAMTGGFNTEAFF.

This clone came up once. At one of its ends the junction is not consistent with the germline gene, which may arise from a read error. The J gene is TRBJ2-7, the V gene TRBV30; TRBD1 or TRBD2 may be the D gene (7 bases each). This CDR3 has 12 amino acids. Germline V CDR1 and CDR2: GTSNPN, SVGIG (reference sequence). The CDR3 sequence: CAGRDRGDEQYF. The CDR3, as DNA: TGTGCCGGGAGGGACAGAGGGGACGAGCAGTACTTC.

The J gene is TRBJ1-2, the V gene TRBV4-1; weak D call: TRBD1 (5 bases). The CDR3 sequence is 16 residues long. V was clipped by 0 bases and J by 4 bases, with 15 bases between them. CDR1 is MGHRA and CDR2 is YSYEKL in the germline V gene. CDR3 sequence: CASSQDAGTAVYGYTF. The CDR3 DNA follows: TGCGCCAGCAGCCAAGACGCCGGGACTGCCGTCTATGGCTACACCTTC.

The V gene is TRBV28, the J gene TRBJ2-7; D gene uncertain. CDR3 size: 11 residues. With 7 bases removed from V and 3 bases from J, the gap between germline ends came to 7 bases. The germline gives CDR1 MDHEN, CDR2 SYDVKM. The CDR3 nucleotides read TGTGCCAGCAAAGTGAGCTACGAGCAGTACTTC. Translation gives CASKVSYEQYF.

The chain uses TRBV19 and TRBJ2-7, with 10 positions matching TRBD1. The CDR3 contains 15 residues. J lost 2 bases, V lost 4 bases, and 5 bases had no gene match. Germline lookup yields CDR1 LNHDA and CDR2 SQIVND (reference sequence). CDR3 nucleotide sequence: TGTGCCAGTAGTAGGGGGACAGGGGTCCCCTACGAGCAGTACTTC. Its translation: CASSRGTGVPYEQYF.

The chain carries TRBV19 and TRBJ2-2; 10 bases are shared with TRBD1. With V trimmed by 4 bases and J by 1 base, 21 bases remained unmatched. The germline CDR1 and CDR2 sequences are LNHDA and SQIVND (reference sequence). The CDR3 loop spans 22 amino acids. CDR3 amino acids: CASSKEVWGQGSTSGNTGELFF. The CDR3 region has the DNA TGTGCCAGTAGTAAGGAAGTTTGGGGACAGGGGTCTACTAGCGGGAACACCGGGGAGCTGTTTTTT.

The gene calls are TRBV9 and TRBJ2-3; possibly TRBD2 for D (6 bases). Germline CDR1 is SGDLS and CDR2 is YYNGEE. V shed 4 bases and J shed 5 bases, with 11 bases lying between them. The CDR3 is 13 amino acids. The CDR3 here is CASSMGLRDTQYF. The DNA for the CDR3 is TGTGCCAGCAGCATGGGACTTCGAGATACGCAGTATTTT.

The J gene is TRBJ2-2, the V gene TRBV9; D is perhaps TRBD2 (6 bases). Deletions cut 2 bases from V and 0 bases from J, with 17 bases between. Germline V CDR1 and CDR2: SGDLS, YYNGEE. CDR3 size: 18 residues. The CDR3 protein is CASSVLPSVPTNTGELFF. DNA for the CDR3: TGTGCCAGCAGCGTCCTACCTAGCGTACCAACGAACACCGGGGAGCTGTTTTTT.

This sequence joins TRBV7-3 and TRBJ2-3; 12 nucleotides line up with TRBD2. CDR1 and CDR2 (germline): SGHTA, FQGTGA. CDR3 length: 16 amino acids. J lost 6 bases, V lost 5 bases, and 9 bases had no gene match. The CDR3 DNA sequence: TGTGCCAGCAGCCTGCGGACTAGCGGGGAATCTGATACGCAGTATTTT. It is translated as CASSLRTSGESDTQYF.

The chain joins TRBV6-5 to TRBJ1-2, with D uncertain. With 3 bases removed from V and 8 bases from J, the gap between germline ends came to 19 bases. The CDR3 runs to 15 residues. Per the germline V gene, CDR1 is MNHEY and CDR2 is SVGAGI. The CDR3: CASSYSGGRVSGYTF. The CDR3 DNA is TGTGCCAGCAGTTATTCTGGCGGGAGGGTAAGCGGCTACACCTTC.